Following are 32 T cell receptor beta chains from one sample sequenced in a study of T-cell reconstitution after alpha-beta-depleted transplantation in children. Using unique molecular identifiers, the investigators prepared the TCRbeta library. TCRdb passed the PCR reads through MiXCR, listing each CDR3 protein once. This sample carries under 450,000 distinct CDR3 sequences, around 15% of them seen once, and the ten largest clones take 25% to 30%. The material sequenced was PBMCs, mostly from graft donor cells, taken 360 days after TCRalphabeta/CD19-depleted stem cell transplant. Every receptor here comes from a boy less than two years old who had a stem cell transplant for Wiskott-Aldrich syndrome, so the T cells may come from the graft donor.

This chain links TRBV10-3 with TRBJ2-3; 10 nucleotides match TRBD2. Per the germline V gene, CDR1 is ENHRY and CDR2 is SYGVKD. The CDR3 is made up of 16 amino acids. With V trimmed by 8 bases and J by 3 bases, 11 bases remained unmatched. The chain's CDR3 is CAIAHPGLAETDTQYF. CDR3 sequence (DNA): TGTGCCATCGCCCACCCCGGACTAGCGGAGACAGATACGCAGTATTTT.

The CDR3 nucleotides read TGCAGCGTTGGGGAAGCTGGGGCCAACGTCCTGACTTTC. Protein sequence: CSVGEAGANVLTF. V gene TRBV29-1 combines with J gene TRBJ2-6; D not resolved. Germline V lookup: CDR1 SQVTM, CDR2 ANQGSEA. The CDR3 covers 13 residues. Trimming stripped 4 bases from V and 2 bases from J, with 6 bases between. Combining the CDR3 with reference TRBV29-1 and TRBJ2-6 gives the whole variable domain SAVISQKPSRDICQRGTSLTIQCQVDSQVTMMFWYRQQPGQSLTLIATANQGSEATYESGFVIDKFPISRPNLTFSTLTVSNMSPEDSSIYLCSVGEAGANVLTFGAGSRLTVL.

The table lists this clonotype with many counts. The chain has TRBV20-1 and TRBJ1-5; unclear D gene. The CDR3 totals 15 residues. Germline V gene data show CDR1 as DFQATT and CDR2 as SNEGSKA (reference sequence). The V end was cut by 0 bases, the J end by 0 bases, with 9 bases between. The CDR3 sequence: CSARDLAFSNQPQHF. In nucleotides, the CDR3 is TGCAGTGCTAGAGATTTGGCATTTAGCAATCAGCCCCAGCATTTT.

This clonotype was recorded a few times. CDR3 loop: CASSLSVLTF. The CDR3 nucleotides read TGTGCCAGCAGCCTATCCGTCCTGACTTTC. The chain carries TRBV7-4 and TRBJ2-6; unclear D gene. Between the trimmed V and J ends, which lost 5 bases and 12 bases, there was a span of 5 bases. The CDR3 is made up of 10 amino acids. Germline V gene lookup returns CDR1 SGHVT and CDR2 SQSDAQ.

Only a few counts were recorded for this clonotype. V gene TRBV25-1 combines with J gene TRBJ2-5, with TRBD2 matching 11 bases. V shed 6 bases and J 2 bases; nucleotides not matched to a gene: 8. This CDR3 contains 16 residues. CDR1 is MGHDK and CDR2 is SYGVNS in the germline V gene. CDR3 sequence (DNA): TGTGCCAGCAGAGGGTTAGCGGGAGGGTTTCAAGAGACCCAGTACTTC. Protein sequence: CASRGLAGGFQETQYF.

The chain uses TRBV28 and TRBJ1-5; no definite D call. This CDR3 is 13 amino acids long. Germline values: CDR1 MDHEN, CDR2 SYDVKM. The ends were cut back, 7 bases at V and 7 bases at J, with 14 bases in the middle. CDR3 loop: CASIRGPEQPQHF. The CDR3 coding sequence is TGTGCCAGCATTAGAGGGCCGGAGCAGCCCCAGCATTTT. The full variable domain, its missing parts supplied by reference TRBV28 and TRBJ1-5, is DVKVTQSSRYLVKRTGEKVFLECVQDMDHENMFWYRQDPGLGLRLIYFSYDVKMKEKGDIPEGYSVSREKKERFSLILESASTNQTSMYLCASIRGPEQPQHFGDGTRLSIL.

The CDR3 DNA follows: TGTGCCAGCAGTATCGGGACAGCTGGCGCACCCCTCCACTTT. Translated, it gives CASSIGTAGAPLHF. This chain uses TRBV2 with TRBJ1-6; TRBD1 matches 7 bases. Germline CDR1 reads SNHLY; CDR2 reads FYNNEI. Trimming at V came to 5 bases and at J to 11 bases, leaving 9 bases not matched to a gene. The CDR3 covers 14 residues.

This clonotype was detected a few times. This chain uses TRBV7-8 with TRBJ2-1; TRBD2 aligns across 12 bases. Germline CDR1 SGHVS, CDR2 FQNEAQ. V was clipped by 5 bases and J by 7 bases; unmatched bases: 9. This CDR3 region has 16 residues. CDR3 sequence: CASSLRRTSGVNEQFF. The CDR3 bases are TGTGCCAGCAGCCTACGGCGGACTAGCGGGGTGAATGAGCAGTTCTTC.

This clonotype was found a few times. This rearrangement joins TRBV20-1 to TRBJ2-3, with TRBD2 identical over 7 bases. Germline CDR1 is DFQATT and CDR2 is SNEGSKA (reference sequence). The CDR3 runs 13 residues. After removal of 3 bases from V and 3 bases from J, the junction contained 3 bases not matched to a gene. The CDR3 DNA is TGCAGTGCTAGCGGGAGGATGACAGATACGCAGTATTTT. Translated: CSASGRMTDTQYF.

V and J are TRBV12-3 or TRBV12-4 and TRBJ2-7; D perhaps matches TRBD1 (5 bases). V was cut by 2 bases and J by 3 bases, with 14 bases left in between. The CDR3 contains 15 residues. The CDR3 DNA sequence: TGTGCCAGCAGTTTATACCCGACAGCCCTCTACGAGCAGTACTTC. It translates to CASSLYPTALYEQYF.

The V gene is TRBV11-1, the J gene TRBJ2-6; D not certain. The CDR3 loop spans 19 amino acids. The germline CDR1 and CDR2 sequences are SGHAT and FQDESV (reference sequence). V lost 5 bases, J lost 0 bases, and 20 bases lay in between. CDR3 nucleotides: TGTGCCAGCAGCAGACACAGTTCAAGTCCAATCTCTGGGGCCAACGTCCTGACTTTC. Translated, it gives CASSRHSSSPISGANVLTF.

The V gene is TRBV10-1, the J gene TRBJ2-7, with a tentative D call TRBD1 (6 bases). Trimming took off 0 bases at V and 2 bases at J, with 14 bases between the two ends. CDR3 length: 16 amino acids. Germline-derived CDR1 and CDR2 are WNHNN and SYGVQD (reference sequence). This chain's CDR3 is CASSESIRTVTYEQYF. The CDR3, as DNA: TGCGCCAGCAGTGAGTCGATTCGGACAGTCACCTACGAGCAGTACTTC.

This chain uses TRBV6-2 or TRBV6-3 with TRBJ2-7; D unclear. From germline, CDR1 is MNHEY and CDR2 SVGEGT. CDR3 length: 14 residues. The V end was cut by 7 bases, the J end by 1 base, with 14 bases between. The CDR3 here is CASTLRTVSYEQYF. In nucleotides, the CDR3 is TGTGCCAGCACACTCCGGACGGTATCCTACGAGCAGTACTTC.

This clonotype appeared a few times. This chain's CDR3 is CASSLVSGTGGYEQYF. The CDR3 DNA is TGTGCCAGCAGCTTAGTGTCTGGGACAGGGGGCTACGAGCAGTACTTC. This chain connects TRBV7-2 to TRBJ2-7; TRBD1 matches 11 bases. Trimming took 1 base from V and 3 from J; bases not matched to a gene: 5. The CDR3 is 16 residues long. The germline gives CDR1 SGHTA, CDR2 FQGNSA.

Only a few counts were recorded for this clonotype. CDR3 sequence: CASSQARGPYEQYF. The CDR3 bases are TGCGCCAGCAGCCAAGCCCGGGGCCCCTACGAGCAGTACTTC. The genes are TRBV4-3 and TRBJ2-7, with D perhaps given as TRBD1 or TRBD2 (5 bases each). Trimming removed 1 base at V and 2 bases at J, with 9 bases between. CDR3 length: 14 residues. Germline CDR1 is LGHNA and CDR2 is YSLEER.

The CDR3 DNA is TGTGCCAGCAGTTACGGGGGGCCGAGTGAGCAGTTCTTC. This sequence encodes CASSYGGPSEQFF. The gene calls are TRBV6-5 and TRBJ2-1; D tentatively reads TRBD1 or TRBD2 (6 bases each). This CDR3 has 13 amino acids. Per germline, CDR1 MNHEY and CDR2 SVGAGI. V was clipped by 2 bases and J by 9 bases, with 11 bases between them.

This clonotype has more than one count but fewer than ten. For the CDR3, the DNA is TGTGCCAGTAGTAAATACCACACAGATACGCAGTATTTT. It is translated as CASSKYHTDTQYF. V and J are TRBV19 and TRBJ2-3, with unresolved D. V lost 4 bases and J lost 2, with 7 bases in between. The CDR3 loop spans 13 amino acids. Germline assignment: CDR1 LNHDA and CDR2 SQIVND (reference sequence).

This clonotype appeared a few times. The chain couples TRBV12-3 or TRBV12-4 to TRBJ2-5; 7 bases fit TRBD2. Trimming took 3 bases from V and 5 from J; bases not matched to a gene: 9. The CDR3 consists of 15 residues. This CDR3 is CASSFGRGSRETQYF. The DNA for the CDR3 is TGTGCCAGCAGTTTTGGGCGGGGGAGTCGGGAGACCCAGTACTTC.

The chain is built from TRBV4-1 and TRBJ2-7; D unclear. This CDR3 region has 16 residues. The V end was cut by 4 bases, the J end by 2 bases, with 18 bases between. Germline V gives CDR1 MGHRA, CDR2 YSYEKL. The CDR3 sequence: CASSPSHDRPAYEQYF. CDR3 DNA: TGCGCCAGCAGCCCGTCTCACGACCGACCGGCCTACGAGCAGTACTTC.

V and J are TRBV4-3 and TRBJ2-7; tentative D call: TRBD1 (5 bases). The CDR3 length is 16 residues. V lost 5 bases to trimming and J lost 0 bases, with 17 bases between them. The germline V gene encodes CDR1 LGHNA and CDR2 YSLEER. The CDR3 spells CASSEESDSLSYEQYF. CDR3 DNA sequence: TGCGCCAGCAGCGAGGAGTCAGACAGCCTCTCCTACGAGCAGTACTTC.

This rearrangement joins TRBV5-1 to TRBJ1-5; TRBD1 is a possible D gene (5 bases). With 0 bases removed from V and 1 base from J, the gap between germline ends came to 8 bases. The CDR3 covers 15 residues. Germline CDR1 reads SGHRS; CDR2 reads YFSETQ. CDR3 nucleotides: TGCGCCAGCAGCTTGGCCTCAGGGAGCAATCAGCCCCAGCATTTT. It translates to CASSLASGSNQPQHF. The entire variable domain, with the rest obtained from reference TRBV5-1 and TRBJ1-5, is as follows: KAGVTQTPRYLIKTRGQQVTLSCSPISGHRSVSWYQQTPGQGLQFLFEYFSETQRNKGNFPGRFSGRQFSNSRSEMNVSTLELGDSALYLCASSLASGSNQPQHFGDGTRLSIL.

The table lists this clonotype with a few counts. The chain uses TRBV29-1 and TRBJ2-3; 7 positions agree with TRBD2. This CDR3 spans 14 amino acids. Trimming at V came to 7 bases and at J to 4 bases, leaving 11 bases not matched to a gene. Germline CDR1 SQVTM, CDR2 ANQGSEA. DNA for the CDR3: TGCAGCGCCCGGACTAAAGGGAGGGCAGATACGCAGTATTTT. Its translation: CSARTKGRADTQYF.

This chain uses TRBV11-3 with TRBJ2-1, with unresolved D. From germline, CDR1 is SGHNT and CDR2 YENEEA. V lost 3 bases and J 9 bases, leaving 18 bases between the germline ends. There are 15 residues in the CDR3. CDR3 sequence (DNA): TGTGCCAGCAGCTTTAGGTTCCTAGGGTCTAGTGAGCAGTTCTTC. Residues: CASSFRFLGSSEQFF.

This clonotype was seen only a few times. V usage is TRBV4-2 and J usage is TRBJ2-7; TRBD2 is a possible D gene (5 bases). Germline assignment: CDR1 LGHNA and CDR2 YNFKEQ. V lost 0 bases, J lost 0 bases, and 9 bases lay in between. The CDR3 is 15 residues long. Here the CDR3 reads CASSQDGESSYEQYF. In DNA form, the CDR3 reads TGTGCCAGCAGCCAAGACGGGGAGAGCTCCTACGAGCAGTACTTC.

The V and J genes are TRBV11-2 and TRBJ1-3; 7 bases are a match to TRBD1. This CDR3 has 16 residues. Germline V CDR1 and CDR2: SGHAT, FQNNGV. V was clipped by 2 bases and J by 0 bases; unmatched bases: 4. CDR3 bases: TGTGCCAGCAGCTTAAGGGGACAGAGCTCTGGAAACACCATATATTTT. Translating gives CASSLRGQSSGNTIYF.

This clonotype was picked up a small number of times. This chain uses TRBV28 with TRBJ1-5, with 9 bases matching TRBD1. The CDR3 consists of 15 residues. V trimming: 6 bases; J trimming: 2 bases; junction bases outside the gene matches: 5. Germline V gene data show CDR1 as MDHEN and CDR2 as SYDVKM. CDR3 loop: CASRKQGAGNQPQHF. DNA for the CDR3: TGTGCCAGCAGAAAACAGGGGGCTGGCAATCAGCCCCAGCATTTT.

V and J are TRBV6-1 and TRBJ2-7, with 8 positions matching TRBD2. The CDR3 has 14 amino acids. CDR1 is MNHNS, CDR2 SASEGT, per germline. V trimming: 5 bases; J trimming: 0 bases; junction bases outside the gene matches: 3. CDR3 DNA sequence: TGTGCCAGCAGTCCTAGCGGGTACTCCTACGAGCAGTACTTC. Amino acids: CASSPSGYSYEQYF.

This clonotype was seen only a few times. The genes are TRBV19 and TRBJ2-7; D gene ambiguous. Trimming shortened V by 3 bases and J by 0 bases, and 12 bases separated the two germline ends. CDR1 and CDR2 (germline): LNHDA, SQIVND (reference sequence). The CDR3 covers 15 residues. For the CDR3, the DNA is TGTGCCAGTAGTATTCCAGCACAGAGCTCCTACGAGCAGTACTTC. Translated: CASSIPAQSSYEQYF. The variable domain in full, completed from reference TRBV19 and TRBJ2-7, reads DGGITQSPKYLFRKEGQNVTLSCEQNLNHDAMYWYRQDPGQGLRLIYYSQIVNDFQKGDIAEGYSVSREKKESFPLTVTSAQKNPTAFYLCASSIPAQSSYEQYFGPGTRLTVT.

The V gene is TRBV10-3, the J gene TRBJ1-1; TRBD1 is a possible D gene (5 bases). The germline V and J ends were trimmed by 1 base and 0 bases, with 15 bases remaining between them. CDR1 and CDR2 (germline): ENHRY, SYGVKD. The CDR3 is made up of 17 amino acids. This CDR3 is CAISEYPGRIMNTEAFF. The CDR3 DNA follows: TGTGCCATCAGTGAGTATCCGGGACGGATCATGAACACTGAAGCTTTCTTT.

This clonotype was seen only a few times. This chain joins TRBV5-5 and TRBJ2-1; possibly TRBD1 for D (5 bases). Germline CDR1 and CDR2: SGHKS and YYEKEE (reference sequence). Trimming removed 0 bases at V and 3 bases at J, with 16 bases between. The CDR3 contains 17 residues. The DNA of the CDR3 is TGTGCCAGCAGCTTGGTTAGTGGGGCTCAGGACTACAATGAGCAGTTCTTC. It is translated as CASSLVSGAQDYNEQFF.

The table lists this clonotype with many counts. This chain uses TRBV12-3 or TRBV12-4 with TRBJ2-5; D ambiguous. This CDR3 is built from 11 residues. The germline V and J ends were trimmed by 3 bases and 4 bases, with 3 bases remaining between them. DNA for the CDR3: TGTGCCAGCAGTTTCGGAGAGACCCAGTACTTC. Translated: CASSFGETQYF.

This clonotype turned up a few times. In nucleotides, the CDR3 is TGCAGTGCTAGACCCCTAGCGGGAGGGGATACGCAGTATTTT. This gives the protein CSARPLAGGDTQYF. The chain couples TRBV20-1 to TRBJ2-3; TRBD2 aligns across 12 bases. Trimming cost V 2 bases and J 6 bases; bases outside gene matches: 3. CDR3 length equals 14 residues. In germline, CDR1 is DFQATT, CDR2 SNEGSKA (reference sequence).